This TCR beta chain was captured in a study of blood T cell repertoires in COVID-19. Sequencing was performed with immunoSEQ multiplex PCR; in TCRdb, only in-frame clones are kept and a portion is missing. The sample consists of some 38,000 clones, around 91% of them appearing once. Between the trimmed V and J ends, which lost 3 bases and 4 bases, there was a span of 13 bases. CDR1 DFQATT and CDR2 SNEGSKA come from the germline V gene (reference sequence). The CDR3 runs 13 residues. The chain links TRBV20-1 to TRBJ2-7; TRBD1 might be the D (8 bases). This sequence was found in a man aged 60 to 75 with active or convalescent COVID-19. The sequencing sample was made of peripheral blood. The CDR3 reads CSASKQGGYEQYF. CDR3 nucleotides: TGCAGTGCTAGTAAACAGGGGGGGTACGAGCAGTACTTC.